This T cell receptor beta chain derives from a study of cytomegalovirus exposure and HLA in healthy donors. Use of 60 Vbeta and 13 Jbeta primers characterized the PCR. The table came from immunoSEQ multiplex PCR; TCRdb's copy has only in-frame clones and leaves some out. The table includes about 150,000 clones, approximately 80% detected once. CDR1 and CDR2 (germline): SGHTA, FQGTGA. CDR3 length: 15 residues. V was trimmed by 2 bases and J by 5 bases, leaving 16 bases between them. This TCR derives from a boy aged 2 to 10 in good health and CMV-seronegative. The chain combines TRBV7-3 with TRBJ2-7; weak D call: TRBD2 (6 bases). Sequencing was carried out using PBMCs. CDR3 amino acids: CASSLSGSRPDEQYF. In DNA, the CDR3 is TGTGCCAGCAGCTTATCCGGGAGCCGTCCGGACGAGCAGTACTTC.